This TCR beta chain was identified during a study of T cell clonality in common variable immunodeficiency. This clone was found many times. Its antigen is still unknown. Sequencing ends 3 residues short of the CDR3 end; the germline J gene provides the rest. The germline V gene has CDR1 SGHDT and CDR2 YYEEEE. The CDR3 has 13 amino acids. After removal of 2 bases from V and 2 bases from J, the junction contained 1 base not matched to a gene. Here immunoSEQ multiplex PCR was the method, and the copy in TCRdb shows in-frame clones only, minus some. This sample includes tens of thousands of clones with no singletons; its ten biggest clones take up 1.5% to 2%. Study-wide findings and caveats: Common variable immunodeficiency TCR beta sequences reportedly had fewer deletions and N-nucleotide insertions. CVID subjects shared fewer TCRbeta clones than healthy controls did.

The receptor was derived from a person aged 18 to 75 in good health. The chain carries TRBV5-6 and TRBJ2-7, with 7 positions matching TRBD2. Sequencing was performed on peripheral blood mononuclear cells. The covered CDR3 bases are TGTGCCAGCAGCTTAGCGGGACCCTACGAG. Translation: CASSLAGPYE. From start to end, the CDR3 is CASSLAGPYEQYF.